This TCR beta chain stems from a study of cytomegalovirus exposure and HLA in healthy donors. Study-level points and caveats: Association of a missense DCLRE1C variant with TCR beta V- and J-gene trimming was reported in a later analysis. Analyzed later, association rates of TCRs varied across HLA loci, with DRB1 most and HLA-C fewest. Another analysis was done later, and it associated approximately 18,000 TCR beta sequences with HLA alleles at 0.05 false discovery rate.

PCR amplification relied on 60 Vbeta primers (plus 13 Jbeta primers). Sequenced by immunoSEQ multiplex PCR; TCRdb stores in-frame clones only, minus some. The sample includes 150,000 or so clones, more than 80% of them seen just once. This CDR3 has 18 residues. This clone was picked up a small number of times. Its specificity is unknown. The clonotype was recovered from a woman under 30 in good health and CMV-seropositive. The material sequenced was PBMCs. The V gene is TRBV1, the J gene TRBJ2-3; TRBD2 reflects the table's D call only, with no check against the DNA. TRBV1 is flagged as a pseudogene. The CDR3 DNA follows: TGCACCAGCAGCCTTCCCGGGACTAGCGGGGGCTTGGTGGATACGCAGTATTTT. Translating gives CTSSLPGTSGGLVDTQYF.